This T cell receptor beta chain comes out of a study of blood T cells in healthy people across ages. Next came a second PCR, run for about 6 to 11 cycles, which used a sample-barcoded 5' primer along with a J-beta primer mix. A tag from a template-switch adaptor with 12 random nucleotides marked each cDNA molecule. Each CDR3 protein gets one entry after TCRdb re-called the 5' RACE reads with MiXCR. The sample lists 1.5 million to 1.9 million distinct CDR3 sequences; about 45% were seen once. V lost 3 bases, J lost 0 bases, and 14 bases lay in between. CDR1 MNHNS and CDR2 SASEGT come from the germline V gene. The CDR3 spans 16 residues.

This receptor was identified in a woman younger than 30 in good health. The chain employs TRBV6-1 and TRBJ1-1, with D possibly being TRBD1 (6 bases). What was sequenced was blood. The CDR3 protein is CASSDTGLLMNTEAFF. The CDR3 DNA sequence: TGTGCCAGCAGTGATACAGGGCTCCTCATGAACACTGAAGCTTTCTTT.